This T cell receptor beta chain was profiled in a study of T cell responses to AZD1222 COVID-19 vaccine. Broader study findings: Increases in Spike-specific TCR breadth and depth were seen after two AZD1222 doses. Samples come after the peak T cell response, not at day 14.

As for this clone: Its antigen is as yet unknown.

Sequencing used immunoSEQ multiplex PCR; TCRdb keeps in-frame clones, though not all of them. This sample has more than 110,000 clones, with roughly 92% found just once. The origin of this receptor is an adult who received the AZD1222 COVID-19 vaccine. The source material was peripheral blood, sampled 28 days after the second AZD1222 dose.

CDR3 DNA sequence: TGTGCCAGCAGCCACCGGCGGGGACGGAACACTGAAGCTTTCTTT. Protein sequence: CASSHRRGRNTEAFF. The chain couples TRBV7-8 to TRBJ1-1; a possible D gene is TRBD1 (5 bases). This CDR3 has 15 amino acids. Trimming left V 5 bases short and J 1 base short, with 14 bases between. Germline V lookup: CDR1 SGHVS, CDR2 FQNEAQ. The full variable domain, completed using reference TRBV7-8 and TRBJ1-1, is GAGVSQSPRYKVAKRGQDVALRCDPISGHVSLFWYQQALGQGPEFLTYFQNEAQLDKSGLPSDRFFAERPEGSVSTLKIQRTQQEDSAVYLCASSHRRGRNTEAFFGQGTRLTVV.